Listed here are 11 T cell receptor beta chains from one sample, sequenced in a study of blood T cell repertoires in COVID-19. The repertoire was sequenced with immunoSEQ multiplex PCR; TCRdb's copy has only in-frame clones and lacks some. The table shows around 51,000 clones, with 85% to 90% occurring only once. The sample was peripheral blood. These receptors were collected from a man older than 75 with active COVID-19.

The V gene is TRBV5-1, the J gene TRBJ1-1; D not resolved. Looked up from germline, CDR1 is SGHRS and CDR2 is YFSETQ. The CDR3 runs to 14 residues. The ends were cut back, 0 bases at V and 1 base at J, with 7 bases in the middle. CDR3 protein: CASSLALENTEAFF. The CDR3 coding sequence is TGCGCCAGCAGCTTGGCCTTAGAGAACACTGAAGCTTTCTTT.

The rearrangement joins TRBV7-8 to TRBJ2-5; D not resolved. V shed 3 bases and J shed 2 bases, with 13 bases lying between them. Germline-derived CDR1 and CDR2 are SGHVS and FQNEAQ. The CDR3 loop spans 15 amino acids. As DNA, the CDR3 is TGTGCCAGCAGCTTTAATTTTCAGTTTCAAGAGACCCAGTACTTC. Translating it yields CASSFNFQFQETQYF.

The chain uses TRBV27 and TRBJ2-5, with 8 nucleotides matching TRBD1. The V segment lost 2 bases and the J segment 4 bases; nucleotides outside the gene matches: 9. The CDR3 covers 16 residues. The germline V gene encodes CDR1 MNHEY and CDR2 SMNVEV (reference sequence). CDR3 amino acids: CASSLNLDRVRETQYF. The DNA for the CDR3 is TGTGCCAGCAGTTTAAACCTGGACAGGGTCCGAGAGACCCAGTACTTC.

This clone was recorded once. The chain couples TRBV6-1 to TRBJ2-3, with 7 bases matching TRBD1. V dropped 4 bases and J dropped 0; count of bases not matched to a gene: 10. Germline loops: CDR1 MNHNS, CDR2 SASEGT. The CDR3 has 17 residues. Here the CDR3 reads CASSGSYRDRSTDTQYF. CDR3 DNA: TGTGCCAGCAGTGGGTCTTACAGGGACAGAAGCACAGATACGCAGTATTTT.

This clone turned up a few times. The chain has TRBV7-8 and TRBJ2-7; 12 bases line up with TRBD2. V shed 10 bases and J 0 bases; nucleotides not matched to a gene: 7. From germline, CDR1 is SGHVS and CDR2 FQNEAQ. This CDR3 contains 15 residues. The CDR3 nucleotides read TGTGCCACAGTGACTAGCGGGAGATCCTCCTACGAGCAGTACTTC. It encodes CATVTSGRSSYEQYF.

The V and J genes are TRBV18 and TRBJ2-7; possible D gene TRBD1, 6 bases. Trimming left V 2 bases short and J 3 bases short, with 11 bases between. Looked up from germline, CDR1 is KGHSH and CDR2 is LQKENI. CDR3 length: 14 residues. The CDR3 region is CASSPGMGHYEQYF. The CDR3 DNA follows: TGTGCCAGCTCACCAGGGATGGGACACTACGAGCAGTACTTC.

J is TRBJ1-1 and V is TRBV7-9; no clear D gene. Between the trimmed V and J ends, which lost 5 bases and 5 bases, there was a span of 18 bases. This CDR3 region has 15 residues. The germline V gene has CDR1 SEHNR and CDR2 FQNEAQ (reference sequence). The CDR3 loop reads CASSPSGWKDTEAFF. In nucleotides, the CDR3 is TGTGCCAGCAGCCCCTCCGGGTGGAAGGATACTGAAGCTTTCTTT.

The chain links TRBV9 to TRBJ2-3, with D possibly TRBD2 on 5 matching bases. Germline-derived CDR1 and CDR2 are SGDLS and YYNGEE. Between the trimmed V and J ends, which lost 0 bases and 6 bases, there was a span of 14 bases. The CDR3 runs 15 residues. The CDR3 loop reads CASSVGRAAWDTQYF. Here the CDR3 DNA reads TGTGCCAGCAGCGTAGGAAGAGCGGCGTGGGATACGCAGTATTTT.

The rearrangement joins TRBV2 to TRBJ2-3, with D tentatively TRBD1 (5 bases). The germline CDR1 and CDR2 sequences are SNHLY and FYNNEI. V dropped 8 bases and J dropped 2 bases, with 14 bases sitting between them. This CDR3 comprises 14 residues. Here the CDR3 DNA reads TGTGCCAGCCGGCAGGGTACGGACACAGATACGCAGTATTTT. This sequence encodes CASRQGTDTDTQYF.

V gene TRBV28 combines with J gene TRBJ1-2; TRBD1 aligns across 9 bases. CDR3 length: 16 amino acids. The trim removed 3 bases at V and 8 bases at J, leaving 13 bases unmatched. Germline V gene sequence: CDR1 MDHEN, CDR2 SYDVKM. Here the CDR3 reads CASSLRDRASRAGYTF. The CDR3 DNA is TGTGCCAGCAGTTTGAGGGACAGGGCCTCCCGGGCGGGCTACACCTTC.

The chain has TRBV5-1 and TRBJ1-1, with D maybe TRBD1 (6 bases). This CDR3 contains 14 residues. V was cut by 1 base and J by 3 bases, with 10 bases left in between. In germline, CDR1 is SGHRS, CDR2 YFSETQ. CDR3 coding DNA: TGCGCCAGCAGCTTGTCGGGGGGCGACACTGAAGCTTTCTTT. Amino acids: CASSLSGGDTEAFF.